The 26 T cell receptor beta chains listed next were all sequenced from one sample in a study of blood T cell repertoires in COVID-19. The assay was immunoSEQ multiplex PCR, and TCRdb's table has in-frame clones only and misses some. The sample lists just over 150,000 clones; 85% were seen once. Sequencing was performed on peripheral blood. The receptors shown here come from a human donor with acute or convalescent COVID-19. The donor label of this sample is uncertain.

The chain joins TRBV30 to TRBJ2-7; D not resolved. CDR1 is GTSNPN and CDR2 is SVGIG in the germline V gene (reference sequence). V dropped 0 bases and J dropped 1 base, with 7 bases sitting between them. CDR3 length: 13 amino acids. The CDR3 sequence: CAWSVRRSYEQYF. DNA for the CDR3: TGTGCCTGGAGTGTAAGGAGATCCTACGAGCAGTACTTC.

This chain joins TRBV9 and TRBJ1-6; the D gene is possibly TRBD1 (5 bases). This CDR3 contains 15 residues. The V end was cut by 4 bases, the J end by 10 bases, with 18 bases between. Germline V gene data show CDR1 as SGDLS and CDR2 as YYNGEE. As DNA, the CDR3 is TGTGCCAGCAGCCCATCCGGGTCCGGGGGATCACCCCTCCACTTT. It is translated as CASSPSGSGGSPLHF.

The chain uses TRBV6-1 and TRBJ1-1, with 7 bases identical to TRBD1. The germline gives CDR1 MNHNS, CDR2 SASEGT. V was pared by 3 bases and J by 5 bases, with 9 bases of the junction left unmatched. The CDR3 loop spans 15 amino acids. This CDR3 reads CASSEDRSRGTEAFF. The CDR3 DNA is TGTGCCAGCAGTGAGGACAGGAGCCGGGGTACTGAAGCTTTCTTT.

The chain links TRBV6-5 to TRBJ2-3; D is unresolved. Germline V gives CDR1 MNHEY, CDR2 SVGAGI. There are 15 residues in the CDR3. V lost 5 bases, J lost 1 base, and 13 bases lay in between. As DNA, the CDR3 is TGTGCCAGCAGTCCTTGGCTCGTGGGCACAGATACGCAGTATTTT. Translation gives CASSPWLVGTDTQYF.

The chain uses TRBV28 and TRBJ1-6, with no clear D. Germline V lookup: CDR1 MDHEN, CDR2 SYDVKM. The CDR3 covers 13 residues. V lost 7 bases and J 5 bases, leaving 9 bases between the germline ends. CDR3 in DNA: TGTGCCAGCAAGAGAACCCATAATTCACCCCTCCACTTT. Translating it yields CASKRTHNSPLHF.

The chain is built from TRBV7-8 and TRBJ1-6; D is possibly TRBD1 (5 bases). Trimming removed 1 base at V and 11 bases at J, with 12 bases between. CDR3 length: 14 amino acids. Germline CDR1 SGHVS, CDR2 FQNEAQ. The DNA for the CDR3 is TGTGCCAGCAGCTTAGAAGGCGGGGGGGCACCCCTCCACTTT. Translation: CASSLEGGGAPLHF.

In its sample, this clone was seen once. The V call is TRBV19, the J call TRBJ1-1; 8 bases line up with TRBD1. Germline CDR1 LNHDA, CDR2 SQIVND (reference sequence). V shed 4 bases, J shed 3 bases, and the junction held 7 bases outside the gene matches. The CDR3 sequence is 15 residues long. The CDR3 sequence is CASSTHQGAHTEAFF. The CDR3 bases are TGTGCCAGTAGTACTCATCAGGGGGCGCACACTGAAGCTTTCTTT.

The chain is built from TRBV4-2 and TRBJ1-2; weak D call: TRBD1 (5 bases). CDR1 is LGHNA, CDR2 YNFKEQ, per germline. V was cut by 1 base and J by 4 bases, with 13 bases left in between. This CDR3 has 15 amino acids. For the CDR3, the DNA is TGTGCCAGCAGCCAAGGGGCGCAGGGCGGCTATGGCTACACCTTC. Protein product: CASSQGAQGGYGYTF.

V gene TRBV28 combines with J gene TRBJ1-2, with TRBD1 matching 7 bases. Germline CDR1 is MDHEN and CDR2 is SYDVKM. CDR3 size: 13 residues. Losses at the gene ends were 3 bases for V and 7 bases for J; bases not matched to a gene: 5. CDR3 nucleotide sequence: TGTGCCAGCAGTTTTGGGGGGACAGTTGGCTACACCTTC. It codes for CASSFGGTVGYTF.

This clone showed up just once. The J gene is TRBJ1-1, the V gene TRBV5-1; the D gene is possibly TRBD1 (6 bases). Deletions cut 4 bases from V and 4 bases from J, with 14 bases between. Germline V lookup: CDR1 SGHRS, CDR2 YFSETQ. The CDR3 covers 14 residues. Here the CDR3 reads CASSEMTGSTEAFF. The DNA of the CDR3 is TGCGCCAGCAGCGAAATGACAGGTTCCACTGAAGCTTTCTTT.

This clone was seen once. The J gene is TRBJ1-6, the V gene TRBV3-1 (or the pseudogene TRBV3-2); D possibly corresponds to TRBD1 (5 bases). Germline lookup yields CDR1 LGHDT and CDR2 YNNKEL (reference sequence). Between the trimmed V and J ends, which lost 4 bases and 4 bases, there was a span of 17 bases. There are 17 residues in the CDR3. The CDR3 coding sequence is TGTGCCAGCAGCCCTCCACCCGGGACTTTTTATAATTCACCCCTCCACTTT. Its translation is CASSPPPGTFYNSPLHF.

This clone was recorded once. V gene TRBV9 combines with J gene TRBJ2-3, with TRBD2 matching over 12 bases. The CDR3 has 19 amino acids. Germline CDR1 and CDR2: SGDLS and YYNGEE. V lost 3 bases to trimming and J lost 2 bases; unmatched junction nucleotides: 13. The CDR3 DNA reads TGTGCCAGCAGCGCCGAACACGGGACTAGCGGGTCCATCACAGATACGCAGTATTTT. Translation: CASSAEHGTSGSITDTQYF.

The chain combines TRBV6-1 with TRBJ1-4; 8 nucleotides line up with TRBD1. The CDR3 has 15 amino acids. CDR1 and CDR2 (germline): MNHNS, SASEGT. The ends lost 2 bases at V and 4 bases at J; junction bases unmatched: 3. The CDR3 loop is CASSEWTGFNEKLFF. The CDR3, as DNA: TGTGCCAGCAGTGAATGGACAGGGTTTAATGAAAAACTGTTTTTT.

The J gene is TRBJ1-1, the V gene TRBV7-9; 11 nucleotides match TRBD1. Looked up from germline, CDR1 is SEHNR and CDR2 is FQNEAQ (reference sequence). The CDR3 spans 16 residues. The V gene end was trimmed by 2 bases and the J gene end by 2 bases; junction bases not matched to a gene: 4. CDR3 loop: CASSLLGQGANTEAFF. The CDR3 DNA sequence: TGTGCCAGCAGCTTACTAGGACAGGGGGCCAACACTGAAGCTTTCTTT. The full variable domain, completed using reference TRBV7-9 and TRBJ1-1, is DTGVSQNPRHKITKRGQNVTFRCDPISEHNRLYWYRQTLGQGPEFLTYFQNEAQLEKSRLLSDRFSAERPKGSFSTLEIQRTEQGDSAMYLCASSLLGQGANTEAFFGQGTRLTVV.

This clone occurred once. The chain carries TRBV5-4 and TRBJ2-7; possible D gene TRBD1, 7 bases. Per the germline V gene, CDR1 is SGHNT and CDR2 is YYREEE (reference sequence). Trimming shortened V by 5 bases and J by 7 bases, and 22 bases separated the two germline ends. The CDR3 is 15 amino acids. CDR3 in amino acids: CASRAGGTASKEQYF. CDR3 DNA sequence: TGTGCCAGCAGGGCCGGAGGGACAGCCTCTAAGGAGCAGTACTTC.

The chain combines TRBV11-2 with TRBJ2-3; the D gene is possibly TRBD2 (6 bases). This CDR3 has 16 amino acids. Deletions cut 4 bases from V and 4 bases from J, with 18 bases between. Germline V gives CDR1 SGHAT, CDR2 FQNNGV. The CDR3 sequence: CASSSPRDLGADTQYF. The CDR3 DNA sequence: TGTGCCAGCAGCTCCCCGCGGGACTTGGGCGCAGATACGCAGTATTTT.

This chain links TRBV6-5 with TRBJ2-7; TRBD2 matches 7 bases. CDR3 length: 14 residues. CDR1 is MNHEY, CDR2 SVGAGI, per germline. Trimming cost V 6 bases and J 0 bases; bases outside gene matches: 5. The CDR3 bases are TGTGCCAGCAGCCTAGCGGATAGCTCCTACGAGCAGTACTTC. It specifies CASSLADSSYEQYF.

The rearrangement uses TRBV7-9 and TRBJ1-5; 11 nucleotides align to TRBD1. Germline CDR1 is SEHNR and CDR2 is FQNEAQ (reference sequence). Trimming removed 1 base from V and 2 bases from J; junction bases left unmatched: 1. There are 16 residues in the CDR3. The CDR3 here is CASSLGTGGRNQPQHF. The CDR3 coding sequence is TGTGCCAGCAGCTTAGGGACAGGGGGCCGCAATCAGCCCCAGCATTTT.

The chain employs TRBV2 and TRBJ2-1; a weak D match, TRBD2 (6 bases). Germline V gene data show CDR1 as SNHLY and CDR2 as FYNNEI. V dropped 8 bases and J dropped 7 bases, with 15 bases sitting between them. The CDR3 is 13 amino acids. The CDR3 DNA follows: TGTGCCAGCGCGCAGAGTGGGACTAATGAGCAGTTCTTC. It specifies CASAQSGTNEQFF.

Written as DNA, the CDR3 is TGTGCCAGCAGTTTCGGCAGGGTCATTCAGCCCCAGCATTTT. It codes for CASSFGRVIQPQHF. V and J are TRBV28 and TRBJ1-5, with D possibly being TRBD1 (5 bases). V lost 3 bases to trimming and J lost 6 bases, with 12 bases between them. This CDR3 is 14 amino acids long. Germline V gene data show CDR1 as MDHEN and CDR2 as SYDVKM.

The genes are TRBV6-5 and TRBJ2-3; 7 bases align to TRBD1. The CDR3 runs to 13 residues. CDR1 and CDR2 from the germline V gene are MNHEY and SVGAGI. Trimming removed 4 bases from V and 8 bases from J; junction bases left unmatched: 6. The CDR3 is CASSSNRGGTQYF. The CDR3 DNA reads as TGTGCCAGCAGTTCAAACAGGGGTGGTACGCAGTATTTT.

Only one count was recorded for this clone. The V and J genes are TRBV5-4 and TRBJ2-6, with 7 positions matching TRBD1. V lost 1 base, J lost 0 bases, and 13 bases stayed unmatched. The V gene's germline CDR1 is SGHNT and CDR2 YYREEE (reference sequence). The CDR3 is 20 residues long. CDR3 nucleotides: TGTGCCAGCAGCTTGAAGGGTCTCCGGACAGGACGCTCTGGGGCCAACGTCCTGACTTTC. Protein product: CASSLKGLRTGRSGANVLTF. Full variable domain (remainder filled in from reference TRBV5-4 and TRBJ2-6): ETGVTQSPTHLIKTRGQQVTLRCSSQSGHNTVSWYQQALGQGPQFIFQYYREEENGRGNFPPRFSGLQFPNYSSELNVNALELDDSALYLCASSLKGLRTGRSGANVLTFGAGSRLTVL.

The chain employs TRBV7-3 and TRBJ2-5, with 8 bases that match TRBD2. This CDR3 contains 16 residues. Looked up from germline, CDR1 is SGHTA and CDR2 is FQGTGA. Unmatched junction bases numbered 5, after V lost 0 bases and J lost 2 bases. DNA for the CDR3: TGTGCCAGCAGCTTAACTGTGGCGGGGGGTCAAGAGACCCAGTACTTC. As protein: CASSLTVAGGQETQYF.

V is TRBV6-8 and J is TRBJ2-1, with D possibly being TRBD1 (6 bases). Germline V gene data show CDR1 as MNHGY and CDR2 as SAAAGT. The CDR3 contains 15 residues. The V end lost 1 base, the J end lost 6 bases, and 13 bases lay between the germline ends. CDR3 DNA sequence: TGTGCCAGCAGTTACTTTCGGCAGGGGCTCAATGAGCAGTTCTTC. Translation: CASSYFRQGLNEQFF.

This chain links TRBV27 with TRBJ1-1; no firm D call. There are 13 residues in the CDR3. V lost 8 bases and J 4 bases, leaving 14 bases between the germline ends. CDR1 and CDR2 (germline): MNHEY, SMNVEV (reference sequence). In DNA form, the CDR3 reads TGTGCCAGCCACCAGTGGGCGGGCACTGAAGCTTTCTTT. Protein: CASHQWAGTEAFF.

The V call is TRBV7-2, the J call TRBJ2-7, with 10 nucleotides matching TRBD1. Germline V gene lookup returns CDR1 SGHTA and CDR2 FQGNSA. After removal of 5 bases from V and 7 bases from J, the junction contained 11 bases not matched to a gene. This CDR3 is built from 15 residues. The CDR3: CASSQTGTGEWEQYF. The CDR3 nucleotides read TGTGCCAGCAGCCAGACCGGGACAGGGGAGTGGGAGCAGTACTTC.